One and the same sample provided the 6 T cell receptor beta chains below, sequenced in a study of blood T cell repertoires in COVID-19. Method: immunoSEQ multiplex PCR; TCRdb's copy keeps in-frame clones and lacks some. This sample yields some 160,000 clones, of which 75% to 90% are seen a single time; around 2.9% belongs to the top ten. The material sequenced was peripheral blood. These receptors were taken from a woman aged 55-75 years with active COVID-19.

V is TRBV7-2 and J is TRBJ2-1; perhaps TRBD2 as D (6 bases). Germline V gene sequence: CDR1 SGHTA, CDR2 FQGNSA. CDR3 length equals 15 residues. V was pared by 1 base and J by 6 bases, with 13 bases between. This chain's CDR3 is CASSLVRGGGNEQFF. The CDR3 DNA sequence: TGTGCCAGCAGCTTAGTACGGGGAGGTGGCAATGAGCAGTTCTTC. Looking up the rest from reference TRBV7-2 and TRBJ2-1 gives the full variable domain: GAGVSQSPSNKVTEKGKDVELRCDPISGHTALYWYRQSLGQGLEFLIYFQGNSAPDKSGLPSDRFSAERTGGSVSTLTIQRTQQEDSAVYLCASSLVRGGGNEQFFGPGTRLTVL.

The gene calls are TRBV18 and TRBJ1-1; TRBD1 aligns across 7 bases. The CDR3 runs 15 residues. Per the germline V gene, CDR1 is KGHSH and CDR2 is LQKENI. Trimming removed 1 base from V and 3 bases from J; junction bases left unmatched: 5. This CDR3 is CASSPLKGGYTEAFF. The CDR3 region has the DNA TGTGCCAGCTCACCACTCAAAGGGGGCTACACTGAAGCTTTCTTT.

Only a few counts were recorded for this clone. This chain uses TRBV7-9 with TRBJ2-7; D perhaps matches TRBD1 (5 bases). This CDR3 has 14 residues. CDR1 and CDR2 (germline): SEHNR, FQNEAQ (reference sequence). V was clipped by 5 bases and J by 2 bases, with 13 bases between them. DNA of the CDR3: TGTGCCAGCAGCCTCGGACATCTTCCCTACGAGCAGTACTTC. This encodes CASSLGHLPYEQYF.

The chain is built from TRBV14 and TRBJ1-1; 8 bases align to TRBD1. The ends lost 6 bases at V and 3 bases at J; junction bases unmatched: 3. Germline values: CDR1 SGHDN, CDR2 FVKESK. This CDR3 spans 13 amino acids. The DNA for the CDR3 is TGTGCCAGCAGACAGGGGGGCGACACTGAAGCTTTCTTT. Its translation: CASRQGGDTEAFF.

This rearrangement joins TRBV5-1 to TRBJ2-1, with D possibly being TRBD2 (6 bases). Trimming took off 4 bases at V and 4 bases at J, with 21 bases between the two ends. The CDR3 has 17 amino acids. Germline loops: CDR1 SGHRS, CDR2 YFSETQ. The CDR3: CASSPEKRASLYNEQFF. The CDR3 DNA reads as TGCGCCAGCAGCCCGGAAAAGCGGGCCTCCCTTTACAATGAGCAGTTCTTC.

The CDR3, as DNA: TGTGCCAGCAGTCAACAGGGGGCTTTTGAAAAACTGTTTTTT. Its protein is CASSQQGAFEKLFF. The V call is TRBV28, the J call TRBJ1-4, with 9 bases fitting TRBD1. CDR3 length: 14 amino acids. CDR1 and CDR2 from the germline V gene are MDHEN and SYDVKM. V shed 5 bases and J 7 bases; nucleotides not matched to a gene: 5.